These T cell receptor beta chains were read from a single sample in a study of blood T cell repertoires in COVID-19. Assay used: immunoSEQ multiplex PCR; TCRdb lists only in-frame clones, some missing. The data show about 130,000 clones, with approximately 74% seen just once and around 6% held by the top ten. Sequencing input: peripheral blood. The receptors derive from a man aged 60 to 69 with acute or convalescent COVID-19. Each CDR3 is given with its conserved first and last residue. The D gene is left open where the match is weak. Part of the rows lack a size; the others show once, few, many or a class for expanded clones.

>TRBV10-3|TRBJ1-1|.|.
TGTGCCATCAGTGTGGGGTCGGGGGCTGAAGCTTTCTTT
CAISVGSGAEAFF
>TRBV27|TRBJ1-2|.|.
TGTGCCAGCAGTTTATCAGGGGTTGGGAGGGTAGGAGGCTACACCTTC
CASSLSGVGRVGGYTF
>TRBV9|TRBJ2-7|TRBD1|.
TGTGCCAGCAGCGATAACAACAGGGGGCCAATCTACGAGCAGTACTTC
CASSDNNRGPIYEQYF
>TRBV5-1|TRBJ1-2|.|few
TGCGCCAGCAGGCCAGGTGGCTCCAACTATGGCTACACCTTC
CASRPGGSNYGYTF
>TRBV25-1|TRBJ1-2|.|.
TGTGCCAGCCGCGAGGGCGTTGGCTACACCTTC
CASREGVGYTF
>TRBV5-1|TRBJ2-3|.|few
TGCGCCAGCAGCTTCCGGGCGGGCGGGGATACGCAGTATTTT
CASSFRAGGDTQYF
>TRBV6-5|TRBJ2-3|.|.
TGTGCCAGCAAGGAGGTCACTAGCACAGATACGCAGTATTTT
CASKEVTSTDTQYF
>TRBV29-1|TRBJ2-1|TRBD1|few
TGCAGCGCAAACCCCGGGACAGGGGGCAATGAGCAGTTCTTC
CSANPGTGGNEQFF
>TRBV9|TRBJ2-3|.|.
TGTGCCAGCAGCCCCGGGACAACTAGCACAGATACGCAGTATTTT
CASSPGTTSTDTQYF
>TRBV3-1/TRBV3-2|TRBJ1-5|.|.
TGTGCCAGCAGCCAAGCGGCAGGAAATCAGCCCCAGCATTTT
CASSQAAGNQPQHF
>TRBV7-6|TRBJ2-3|.|.
TGTGCCAGCAGCTTACGGAGGGCCGGCACAGATACGCAGTATTTT
CASSLRRAGTDTQYF
>TRBV24-1|TRBJ2-1|TRBD1|.
TGTGCCACCAGTGATTTGGGGACAGGGCAGAATGAGCAGTTCTTC
CATSDLGTGQNEQFF
>TRBV5-1|TRBJ2-7|TRBD1|many
TGCGCCAGCAGCTCCGGGACAGTAACCTACGAGCAGTACTTC
CASSSGTVTYEQYF
>TRBV6-5|TRBJ1-5|TRBD1|.
TGTGCCAGCAGACCGACCACAGGGGGTCGTCAGCCCCAGCATTTT
CASRPTTGGRQPQHF
>TRBV7-9|TRBJ2-3|TRBD1|once
TGTGCCAGCAGCTCGCGGGACAGGGATCCAGATACGCAGTATTTT
CASSSRDRDPDTQYF
>TRBV6-5|TRBJ2-7|TRBD1|many
TGTGCCAGCAGTTTGGGACAGGGGACAAGTGAGCAGTACTTC
CASSLGQGTSEQYF
>TRBV30|TRBJ1-1|.|.
TGTGCCTGGAATATGGGTCTGCGGCTGGACACTGAAGCTTTCTTT
CAWNMGLRLDTEAFF
>TRBV12-3/TRBV12-4|TRBJ1-2|.|.
TGTGCCAGCAGGTCCGACAGCCTCTATGGCTACACCTTC
CASRSDSLYGYTF
>TRBV18|TRBJ2-1|TRBD2|.
TGTGCCAGCTCACCCCCCGGGACTAGCGGGAGTAATGAGCAGTTCTTC
CASSPPGTSGSNEQFF
>TRBV19|TRBJ1-1|TRBD1|.
TGTGCCAGTAGGGTCGGGGGTTACCGGACAGGGACTTTCGGAAACACTGAAGCTTTCTTT
CASRVGGYRTGTFGNTEAFF
>TRBV28|TRBJ1-5|.|few
TGTGCCAGCAGTTTATCAGGCTATCAGCCCCAGCATTTT
CASSLSGYQPQHF
>TRBV9|TRBJ2-2|TRBD2|.
TGTGCCAGCAGCCCTTCAGCGGGAGAACGCACCGGGGAGCTGTTTTTT
CASSPSAGERTGELFF
>TRBV27|TRBJ2-1|TRBD1|.
TGTGCCAGCAGTATTCCGGGACAGGCGTACAATGAGCAGTTCTTC
CASSIPGQAYNEQFF
>TRBV14|TRBJ2-7|.|.
TGTGCCAGCAGCGGCAGCAGTACGGGGAGGTACGAGCAGTACTTC
CASSGSSTGRYEQYF
>TRBV5-1|TRBJ2-2|TRBD1|few
TGCGCCAGCAGCTTCCGTTCCGGGACAGGGTCTACCGGGGAGCTGTTTTTT
CASSFRSGTGSTGELFF
>TRBV7-8|TRBJ2-7|.|.
TGTGCCAGCAGCCGTAGCGCGACCTACGAGCAGTACTTC
CASSRSATYEQYF
>TRBV5-1|TRBJ2-7|TRBD1|.
TGCGCCAGCAGCTTTAACAGGGGGAGCTCCTACGAGCAGTACTTC
CASSFNRGSSYEQYF